This T cell receptor (beta chain) was sequenced during a study of blood T cell repertoires in COVID-19. Study-wide context: The analysed material was cDNA or gDNA that came from T cells, B-cell-depleted T cells, or PBMCs.

Germline CDR1 and CDR2: SGHDN and FVKESK. This CDR3 is 15 amino acids long. V lost 1 base, J lost 2 bases, and 11 bases lay in between. Seattle's cohort entered during active infection and was followed longitudinally. Original data processing: Counts of nucleated cells, estimated from reference gene primer amplification, were obtained. Profiling relied on immunoSEQ multiplex PCR, and the TCRdb table lists in-frame clones only, not all of them. The D gene and trimming were derived from the DNA, and the V and J assignments and clone size from that table. The sample records about 290,000 clones, roughly 91% being singletons.

This rearrangement joins TRBV14 to TRBJ1-1; D gene uncertain. This clonotype was obtained from a woman under 40 with COVID-19, enrolled during active disease. The sample taken for sequencing was peripheral blood. The DNA for the CDR3 is TGTGCCAGCAGCCAAGTGGGAGCGGCAAACACTGAAGCTTTCTTT. It is translated as CASSQVGAANTEAFF. The whole variable domain, filled in from reference TRBV14 and TRBJ1-1, reads EAGVTQFPSHSVIEKGQTVTLRCDPISGHDNLYWYRRVMGKEIKFLLHFVKESKQDESGMPNNRFLAERTGGTYSTLKVQPAELEDSGVYFCASSQVGAANTEAFFGQGTRLTVV.